These 28 T cell receptor beta chains share one sample of origin, sequenced in a study of blood T cell repertoires in COVID-19. Clones were read by immunoSEQ multiplex PCR, and TCRdb kept only the in-frame ones, dropping some. The data hold about 140,000 clones, with around 89% observed a single time. Sequencing was carried out using peripheral blood. The origin of the receptors is a woman aged 60-75 years with active COVID-19.

V usage is TRBV28 and J usage is TRBJ1-5; D remains ambiguous. Trimming took off 3 bases at V and 3 bases at J, with 12 bases between the two ends. The CDR3 covers 15 residues. Germline CDR1 MDHEN, CDR2 SYDVKM. The CDR3 sequence: CASSLAPITNQPQHF. DNA for the CDR3: TGTGCCAGCAGTTTGGCCCCCATCACCAATCAGCCCCAGCATTTT.

The V and J genes are TRBV19 and TRBJ1-5, with 9 bases that match TRBD1. V gave up 0 bases and J gave up 5 bases; unmatched junction bases: 2. The V gene's germline CDR1 is LNHDA and CDR2 SQIVND (reference sequence). The CDR3 has 15 amino acids. The CDR3 sequence is CASSIDWDRDQPQHF. CDR3 DNA: TGTGCCAGTAGTATAGATTGGGACAGGGATCAGCCCCAGCATTTT.

This CDR3 reads CASSLLSAGERYEQYF. In DNA form, the CDR3 reads TGTGCCAGCAGCTTGCTCTCGGCGGGAGAAAGGTACGAGCAGTACTTC. The chain couples TRBV7-9 to TRBJ2-7, with 7 bases fitting TRBD2. The germline gives CDR1 SEHNR, CDR2 FQNEAQ (reference sequence). The CDR3 has 16 residues. The V segment lost 3 bases and the J segment 4 bases; nucleotides outside the gene matches: 12.

This sequence joins TRBV6-4 and TRBJ2-7; 7 bases map to TRBD1. Germline values: CDR1 MRHNA, CDR2 SNTAGT. V was pared by 4 bases and J by 4 bases, with 4 bases of the junction left unmatched. This CDR3 region has 13 residues. The CDR3 nucleotides are TGTGCCAGCAGTGTCTCAGGGGGATACGAGCAGTACTTC. It translates to CASSVSGGYEQYF.

In this sample, this clone turned up once. V and J are TRBV7-2 and TRBJ2-4; weak D call: TRBD1 (7 bases). CDR1 and CDR2 (germline): SGHTA, FQGNSA. V was cut by 5 bases and J by 0 bases, with 8 bases left in between. The CDR3 length is 14 residues. In nucleotides, the CDR3 is TGTGCCAGCAGCCAGGGGGGAGCCAAAAACATTCAGTACTTC. Amino acids: CASSQGGAKNIQYF.

V is TRBV3-1 (or the pseudogene TRBV3-2) and J is TRBJ2-1, with 12 bases that match TRBD2. This CDR3 has 15 amino acids. V trimming: 3 bases; J trimming: 9 bases; junction bases outside the gene matches: 6. CDR1 is LGHDT and CDR2 is YNNKEL in the germline V gene (reference sequence). The CDR3 region has the DNA TGTGCCAGCAGCCAGCCTAGCGGGAGGGCCTTTGAGCAGTTCTTC. Translating gives CASSQPSGRAFEQFF.

V is TRBV7-8 and J is TRBJ1-5, with 7 bases identical to TRBD1. The CDR3 is 15 amino acids. V dropped 2 bases and J dropped 4; count of bases not matched to a gene: 5. Germline CDR1 SGHVS, CDR2 FQNEAQ. The CDR3, as DNA: TGTGCCAGCAGCTTACTCGGACAGGTTAATCAGCCCCAGCATTTT. Translated: CASSLLGQVNQPQHF.

In DNA form, the CDR3 reads TGCAGTGCTAGTGGTGGTAAGGGGGCTGGTCAGCCCCAGCATTTT. It yields the protein CSASGGKGAGQPQHF. The chain is built from TRBV20-1 and TRBJ1-5; 7 nucleotides line up with TRBD1. There are 15 residues in the CDR3. Trimming took 3 bases from V and 6 from J; bases not matched to a gene: 11. Germline CDR1 is DFQATT and CDR2 is SNEGSKA (reference sequence).

The CDR3: CASSSIPGQSYGYTF. The CDR3 DNA is TGTGCCAGCAGTTCTATCCCGGGACAGAGCTATGGCTACACCTTC. The chain has TRBV28 and TRBJ1-2, with 7 bases matching TRBD1. Germline loops: CDR1 MDHEN, CDR2 SYDVKM. The J segment lost 4 bases and the V segment lost 4 bases, leaving 9 bases of the junction unmatched. The CDR3 has 15 amino acids.

This chain uses TRBV9 with TRBJ2-3, with TRBD1 matching 7 bases. Germline V CDR1 and CDR2: SGDLS, YYNGEE. The length of the CDR3 is 16 residues. V shed 0 bases, J shed 3 bases, and the junction held 7 bases outside the gene matches. The CDR3 DNA sequence: TGTGCCAGCAGCGTAGAAGGGGGCGTAGGGACAGATACGCAGTATTTT. Amino acid sequence: CASSVEGGVGTDTQYF.

The rearrangement uses TRBV28 and TRBJ1-2, with D possibly TRBD1 on 6 matching bases. Germline CDR1 MDHEN, CDR2 SYDVKM. CDR3 length: 15 residues. With 7 bases removed from V and 4 bases from J, the gap between germline ends came to 19 bases. CDR3 sequence reads: CASNTGTPASYGYTF. The CDR3 DNA reads as TGTGCCAGCAACACCGGGACACCAGCTAGCTATGGCTACACCTTC.

The rearrangement uses TRBV30 and TRBJ2-1; a weak D match, TRBD2 (5 bases). This CDR3 region has 15 residues. V lost 3 bases and J lost 3, with 15 bases in between. CDR1 is GTSNPN, CDR2 SVGIG, per germline (reference sequence). The CDR3 sequence: CAWRAVGSFYNEQFF. As DNA, the CDR3 is TGTGCCTGGAGGGCGGTAGGGAGTTTCTACAATGAGCAGTTCTTC.

The table lists this clone with a count of one. The J gene is TRBJ2-7, the V gene TRBV4-1, with 7 bases matching TRBD1. The CDR3 contains 16 residues. After removal of 3 bases from V and 7 bases from J, the junction contained 15 bases not matched to a gene. Germline assignment: CDR1 MGHRA and CDR2 YSYEKL. In DNA, the CDR3 is TGCGCCAGCAGCCAGGGGCCCGGGACAGCTAATCATGAGCAGTACTTC. Its protein is CASSQGPGTANHEQYF.

The chain joins TRBV7-6 to TRBJ1-3; TRBD1 aligns across 7 bases. This CDR3 is 17 amino acids long. The V gene end was trimmed by 0 bases and the J gene end by 2 bases; junction bases not matched to a gene: 7. The V gene's germline CDR1 is SGHVS and CDR2 FNYEAQ. The CDR3: CASSLAPTGTAGNTIYF. Here the CDR3 DNA reads TGTGCCAGCAGCTTAGCCCCCACCGGGACAGCTGGAAACACCATATATTTT.

This clone occurred once. The chain employs TRBV19 and TRBJ1-2, with 11 bases that match TRBD1. Per the germline V gene, CDR1 is LNHDA and CDR2 is SQIVND (reference sequence). This CDR3 is 13 amino acids long. V lost 5 bases, J lost 10 bases, and 6 bases stayed unmatched. The CDR3 spells CASSDRDRGTYTF. The CDR3, as DNA: TGTGCCAGTAGTGACCGGGACAGGGGGACCTACACCTTC. The complete variable domain, with remaining parts taken from reference TRBV19 and TRBJ1-2, reads DGGITQSPKYLFRKEGQNVTLSCEQNLNHDAMYWYRQDPGQGLRLIYYSQIVNDFQKGDIAEGYSVSREKKESFPLTVTSAQKNPTAFYLCASSDRDRGTYTFGSGTRLTVV.

V usage is TRBV10-3 and J usage is TRBJ2-5, with a tentative D call TRBD2 (6 bases). The CDR3 totals 14 residues. The V gene's germline CDR1 is ENHRY and CDR2 SYGVKD. The V end lost 1 base, the J end lost 7 bases, and 13 bases lay between the germline ends. Here the CDR3 reads CAISEWRDEGTQYF. CDR3 bases: TGTGCCATCAGTGAGTGGCGGGACGAAGGGACCCAGTACTTC.

This clone was recorded only once. Different DNA sequences within this sample yield the same CDR3. This chain links TRBV5-1 with TRBJ1-2, with TRBD1 matching 7 bases. Germline values: CDR1 SGHRS, CDR2 YFSETQ. The CDR3 is 13 residues long. The V and J ends lost 2 bases and 4 bases, in that order; junction bases with no gene match: 2. For the CDR3, the DNA is TGCGCCAGCAGCTTAGGGACAGCCTATGGCTACACCTTC. Translation: CASSLGTAYGYTF.

The chain links TRBV4-3 to TRBJ2-3; 7 bases map to TRBD2. The CDR3 spans 15 residues. Germline V gives CDR1 LGHNA, CDR2 YSLEER. V lost 8 bases, J lost 2 bases, and 10 bases stayed unmatched. CDR3 amino acids: CASSLGLGPTDTQYF. DNA for the CDR3: TGCGCCAGCTCGCTCGGACTAGGACCCACAGATACGCAGTATTTT.

The gene calls are TRBV7-2 and TRBJ1-2; D is possibly TRBD1 (5 bases). Trimming stripped 7 bases from V and 2 bases from J, with 14 bases between. The V gene's germline CDR1 is SGHTA and CDR2 FQGNSA. CDR3 length: 14 amino acids. The CDR3 loop reads CASTQGGRNYGYTF. In nucleotides, the CDR3 is TGTGCCAGCACCCAGGGTGGACGAAACTATGGCTACACCTTC.

This chain uses TRBV6-5 with TRBJ1-2; maybe TRBD1 (6 bases). The CDR3 loop spans 12 amino acids. Trimming shortened V by 7 bases and J by 6 bases, and 12 bases separated the two germline ends. Germline V gene data show CDR1 as MNHEY and CDR2 as SVGAGI. CDR3 nucleotide sequence: TGTGCCAGCAAGGCAGGGGTAGATGGCTACACCTTC. This translates into CASKAGVDGYTF.

The chain employs TRBV20-1 and TRBJ2-5; D perhaps matches TRBD2 (6 bases). Trimming took off 5 bases at V and 3 bases at J, with 7 bases between the two ends. Germline V gene sequence: CDR1 DFQATT, CDR2 SNEGSKA (reference sequence). The CDR3 totals 11 residues. DNA of the CDR3: TGCAGTGCTGGGGGGAAAGAGACCCAGTACTTC. As protein: CSAGGKETQYF.

V usage is TRBV6-8 and J usage is TRBJ2-5, with a possible D match to TRBD2 (5 bases). This CDR3 contains 13 residues. Germline V gene lookup returns CDR1 MNHGY and CDR2 SAAAGT. Trimming shortened V by 2 bases and J by 5 bases, and 9 bases separated the two germline ends. The CDR3 coding sequence is TGTGCCAGCAGTTACCGGGGTGAGGAGACCCAGTACTTC. Translation gives CASSYRGEETQYF.

This chain joins TRBV14 and TRBJ2-1; TRBD2 matches 7 bases. The CDR3 is 16 amino acids. Germline values: CDR1 SGHDN, CDR2 FVKESK. Trimming cost V 4 bases and J 3 bases; bases outside gene matches: 9. The DNA for the CDR3 is TGTGCCAGCAGCCCCCTTGGACTAGGTCTCTACAATGAGCAGTTCTTC. This translates into CASSPLGLGLYNEQFF.

V usage is TRBV19 and J usage is TRBJ2-7; 11 bases map to TRBD2. This CDR3 has 14 amino acids. Germline V CDR1 and CDR2: LNHDA, SQIVND (reference sequence). Trimming took 8 bases from V and 3 from J; bases not matched to a gene: 6. CDR3 nucleotide sequence: TGTGCCAGTTCCCTTAGCGGGAGGGACTACGAGCAGTACTTC. It translates to CASSLSGRDYEQYF.

The gene calls are TRBV6-1 and TRBJ1-2, with a tentative D call TRBD1 (6 bases). This CDR3 is built from 14 residues. Per the germline V gene, CDR1 is MNHNS and CDR2 is SASEGT. Trimming removed 2 bases at V and 8 bases at J, with 15 bases between. The CDR3 DNA is TGTGCCAGCAGTGAAAACCCACAGGGTAGAGGCTACACCTTC. Translating it yields CASSENPQGRGYTF.

The chain couples TRBV4-3 to TRBJ2-3; TRBD2 agrees at 8 bases. The CDR3 runs 15 residues. Germline values: CDR1 LGHNA, CDR2 YSLEER. The J segment lost 5 bases and the V segment lost 4 bases, leaving 8 bases of the junction unmatched. CDR3 amino acids: CASSPLAGPRDTQYF. For the CDR3, the DNA is TGCGCCAGCAGCCCATTAGCGGGGCCACGAGATACGCAGTATTTT.

This sequence joins TRBV27 and TRBJ2-5, with 7 bases aligning to TRBD1. The CDR3 has 15 residues. CDR1 and CDR2 from the germline V gene are MNHEY and SMNVEV (reference sequence). V lost 4 bases to trimming and J lost 2 bases; unmatched junction nucleotides: 7. The CDR3 here is CASSSPRDRQETQYF. The DNA for the CDR3 is TGTGCCAGCAGTTCTCCCCGGGACAGACAAGAGACCCAGTACTTC.

The chain couples TRBV18 to TRBJ2-7; 11 bases are a match to TRBD1. Germline V lookup: CDR1 KGHSH, CDR2 LQKENI. J was trimmed by 0 bases and V by 0 bases; bases with no gene match: 1. The length of the CDR3 is 16 residues. The CDR3 bases are TGTGCCAGCTCACCACCCGGGACAGGGGGCTCCTACGAGCAGTACTTC. Protein product: CASSPPGTGGSYEQYF.